This TCR beta chain was captured in a study of blood T cell repertoires in COVID-19. This CDR3 is built from 11 residues. Deletions cut 7 bases from V and 13 bases from J, with 16 bases between. Per the original data handling: Amplification of reference gene primers was used by the study to estimate nucleated cell counts. The protocol was immunoSEQ multiplex PCR, while the TCRdb copy is restricted to in-frame clones and leaves out a portion. That table furnishes V, J and clone size, whereas the DNA furnished D and trimming. There are tens of thousands of clones in the sample; roughly four fifths occur only once, and 6% to 7.5% lies in the top ten.

Sequences were obtained from peripheral blood. This chain joins TRBV12-3 or TRBV12-4 and TRBJ2-5; possible D gene TRBD1, 6 bases. The clonotype originates from a man aged 50-59 years with active or convalescent COVID-19. CDR3 in amino acids: CASNLQDSLYF. CDR3 bases: TGTGCCAGCAACCTACAGGACAGTTTGTACTTC.